The rows below give T cell receptor beta chains drawn from one sample of a study of shared clonotypes between healthy human individuals. The repertoire was sequenced with immunoSEQ multiplex PCR; TCRdb's copy has only in-frame clones and lacks some. This table has about 2 million clones, approximately 95% appearing once. Sequenced material: naive CD4+ T cells sorted from blood. These receptors originate from a young man in good health. The CDR3 runs from the conserved cysteine through the conserved F or W. The D gene is left open where the match is weak. The size field is filled for only some rows; it gives once, few, many or a size class.

clone_size	j_call	d_call	v_call	cdr3_nt	cdr3_aa
NA	TRBJ2-7	NA	TRBV6-5	TGTGCCAGCAGTTCACCCAATTCCTACGAGCAGTACTTC	CASSSPNSYEQYF
NA	TRBJ2-5	NA	TRBV6-1	TGTGCCAGCAGTGAGGCCTTAGGCACGCACTTC	CASSEALGTHF
NA	TRBJ2-7	TRBD2	TRBV6-1	TGTGCCAGCAGTGAATTAGCGGGGGGCTCCTACGAGCAGTACTTC	CASSELAGGSYEQYF
once	TRBJ1-2	NA	TRBV10-3	TGTGCCATCAGGGACAGCCACCTTGGTCCTAACTATGGCTACACCTTC	CAIRDSHLGPNYGYTF
NA	TRBJ2-7	NA	TRBV2	TGTGCCAGCAGCCCAGGACAGCCCTACGAGCAGTACTTC	CASSPGQPYEQYF
NA	TRBJ2-5	NA	TRBV6-1	TGTGCCAGCAGTAGGGGGGTGGGAGAGACCCAGTACTTC	CASSRGVGETQYF
NA	TRBJ1-1	NA	TRBV6-6	TGTGCCAGCAGCCGAGGACAGCGTAACGTGAACACTGAAGCTTTCTTT	CASSRGQRNVNTEAFF
NA	TRBJ1-4	TRBD1	TRBV19	TGTGCCAGTAGACGGGACAGGGTGGGAGAAAAACTGTTTTTT	CASRRDRVGEKLFF
NA	TRBJ2-3	TRBD1	TRBV18	TGTGCCAGCTCACTAGGGACAGGCACAGATACGCAGTATTTT	CASSLGTGTDTQYF
once	TRBJ2-7	TRBD2	TRBV7-2	TGTGCCAGCAGCTTATATGTAGCGGGCATGAAAGGCTACGAGCAGTACTTC	CASSLYVAGMKGYEQYF
NA	TRBJ1-4	NA	TRBV30	TGTGCCTGGGCCTCCACAGGGAAAACTAATGAAAAACTGTTTTTT	CAWASTGKTNEKLFF
NA	TRBJ2-5	NA	TRBV4-1	TGCGCCAGCAGCCAAGATCGTGGACTAAAAGAGACCCAGTACTTC	CASSQDRGLKETQYF
NA	TRBJ1-2	NA	TRBV29-1	TGCAGCGTTGTGGAGACAGCCAACTATGGCTACACCTTC	CSVVETANYGYTF
NA	TRBJ2-7	NA	TRBV6-6	TGTGCCAGCAAAGGAGGGGCTCTACTGGGGGAGCAGTACTTC	CASKGGALLGEQYF
NA	TRBJ2-7	NA	TRBV6-6	TGTGCCAGTAGCGGGACAGGGCTCAACGAGCAGTACTTC	CASSGTGLNEQYF
NA	TRBJ1-2	TRBD1	TRBV5-1	TGCGCCAGCAGCTTGGCCTACGCTGTACGGGACAGGCCCTCTAACTATGGCTACACCTTC	CASSLAYAVRDRPSNYGYTF
NA	TRBJ2-2	NA	TRBV19	TGTGCCAGTAGTCTCGGCAGCCCGAACACCGGGGAGCTGTTTTTT	CASSLGSPNTGELFF
once	TRBJ2-3	TRBD2	TRBV5-6	TGTGCCAGCAGCTGGGTGAGCGGGGGAAGAGATACGCAGTATTTT	CASSWVSGGRDTQYF
NA	TRBJ2-3	TRBD2	TRBV19	TGTGCCAGTAGTATAGGTTTATCTAGCGGGAGTACGACAGATACGCAGTATTTT	CASSIGLSSGSTTDTQYF
few	TRBJ1-3	NA	TRBV25-1	TGTGCCAGCAGTGGTTGGAACACCATATATTTT	CASSGWNTIYF
NA	TRBJ2-2	NA	TRBV5-6	TGTGCCAGCAGCTTGGGCAGGGGTACCGGGGAGCTGTTTTTT	CASSLGRGTGELFF
NA	TRBJ1-2	NA	TRBV29-1	TGCAGCGTTGAACCGACAGCGCGAGCTAACTATGGCTACACCTTC	CSVEPTARANYGYTF
NA	TRBJ1-3	NA	TRBV30	TGTGCCTGGAGTCCCTACTCTGGAAACACCATATATTTT	CAWSPYSGNTIYF
once	TRBJ2-5	TRBD1	TRBV10-1	TGCGCCACCGACTTCGTAACCCAGGGGGCGCAGGGCGAGACCCAGTACTTC	CATDFVTQGAQGETQYF
NA	TRBJ1-4	NA	TRBV27	TGTGCCAGCAGTCCGGTATGTGAAAAACTGTTTTTT	CASSPVCEKLFF
NA	TRBJ1-3	NA	TRBV18	TGTGCCAGCTCACCGTCCGAGGCAGGAAACACCATATATTTT	CASSPSEAGNTIYF
NA	TRBJ1-2	NA	TRBV19	TGTGCCAGTAGCGACCAGGGGACCTCAGGGTCCTATGGCTACACCTTC	CASSDQGTSGSYGYTF
once	TRBJ1-2	NA	TRBV4-1	TGCGCCAGCAGCCAAGAGAGGCAGAATAACTATGGCTACACCTTC	CASSQERQNNYGYTF
NA	TRBJ1-5	NA	TRBV29-1	TGCAGCGTTCAGGGCAGCAATCAGCCCCAGCATTTT	CSVQGSNQPQHF
NA	TRBJ1-3	NA	TRBV11-2	TGTGCCAGCAGCGCGGACGGTTACTCTGGAAACACCATATATTTT	CASSADGYSGNTIYF
NA	TRBJ1-1	NA	TRBV30	TGTGCCTCCAAGAGAGAGGGGACTATGAACACTGAAGCTTTCTTT	CASKREGTMNTEAFF
NA	TRBJ1-2	NA	TRBV10-3	TGTGCCATCACCCAGGGTTACGCTAACTATGGCTACACCTTC	CAITQGYANYGYTF
NA	TRBJ1-4	TRBD1	TRBV29-1	TGCAGCGTTGGCCTCGGGACAGGACTAACTAATGAAAAACTGTTTTTT	CSVGLGTGLTNEKLFF
NA	TRBJ2-6	TRBD1	TRBV4-1	TGCGCCAGCAGCCCCCAGGGGGCTGGGGCCAACGTCCTGACTTTC	CASSPQGAGANVLTF
NA	TRBJ1-5	NA	TRBV28	TGTGCCAGCCTATCGTGGGGTGGTCAGCCCCAGCATTTT	CASLSWGGQPQHF
NA	TRBJ1-5	NA	TRBV19	TGTGCCAGTAGTATCCGTCCGGGACAAGCGTTAGCGTATAGCAATCAGCCCCAGCATTTT	CASSIRPGQALAYSNQPQHF
NA	TRBJ2-3	TRBD2	TRBV5-4	TGTGCCAGCAGCCCGGCTAGCGGGATGGGGACAGATACGCAGTATTTT	CASSPASGMGTDTQYF
NA	TRBJ1-5	NA	TRBV6-5	TGTGCCAGCAGTTACTCGACTCGGGAGCCCCAGCATTTT	CASSYSTREPQHF
NA	TRBJ1-6	NA	TRBV7-6	TGTGCCAGCAGCTTAAACTCGGCGCAGGGTACGACACCCCTCCACTTT	CASSLNSAQGTTPLHF
NA	TRBJ2-1	TRBD2	TRBV4-2	TGTGCCAGCAGCCAAGGAGGGACTAGCGGGCACTCCTACAATGAGCAGTTCTTC	CASSQGGTSGHSYNEQFF
NA	TRBJ1-1	TRBD1	TRBV6-6	TGTGCCAGCACGTCGGGACAGGATATTGAAGCTTTCTTT	CASTSGQDIEAFF
NA	TRBJ1-1	NA	TRBV7-9	TGTGCCAGCAGCTTTGAGGGTGGCACTGAAGCTTTCTTT	CASSFEGGTEAFF